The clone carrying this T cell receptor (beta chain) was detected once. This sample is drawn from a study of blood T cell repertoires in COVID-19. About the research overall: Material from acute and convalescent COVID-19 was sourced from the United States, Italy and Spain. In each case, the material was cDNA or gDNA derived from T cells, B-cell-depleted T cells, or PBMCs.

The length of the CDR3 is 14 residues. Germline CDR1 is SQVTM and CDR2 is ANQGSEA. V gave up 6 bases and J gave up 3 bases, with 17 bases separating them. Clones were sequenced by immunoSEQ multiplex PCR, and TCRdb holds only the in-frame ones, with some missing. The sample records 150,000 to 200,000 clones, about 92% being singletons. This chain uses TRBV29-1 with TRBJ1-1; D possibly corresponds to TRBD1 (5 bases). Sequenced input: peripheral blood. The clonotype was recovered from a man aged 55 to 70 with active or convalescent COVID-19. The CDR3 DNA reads TGCAGCGTCCCGCCGCGGGGGGGTCACACTGAAGCTTTCTTT. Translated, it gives CSVPPRGGHTEAFF.